The 14 T cell receptor beta chains listed next were all sequenced from one sample in a study of blood T cell repertoires in COVID-19. The data were produced by immunoSEQ multiplex PCR, yet TCRdb's version contains in-frame clones alone and is incomplete. The sample records about 350,000 clones, 89% being singletons. Input material: peripheral blood. All receptors come from a woman aged 60 to 75 with COVID-19, enrolled during active disease.

This clone was seen a handful of times. The V gene is TRBV5-4, the J gene TRBJ2-3, with 9 bases matching TRBD2. The V segment lost 3 bases and the J segment 2 bases; nucleotides outside the gene matches: 7. CDR1 SGHNT and CDR2 YYREEE come from the germline V gene (reference sequence). There are 16 residues in the CDR3. CDR3 in amino acids: CASSSRTSVPTDTQYF. In DNA form, the CDR3 reads TGTGCCAGCAGCTCCCGGACTAGCGTGCCCACAGATACGCAGTATTTT.

This chain connects TRBV2 to TRBJ1-3, with 7 bases aligning to TRBD1. CDR3 size: 16 residues. The ends lost 5 bases at V and 1 base at J; junction bases unmatched: 8. Germline V lookup: CDR1 SNHLY, CDR2 FYNNEI. Here the CDR3 reads CASSTHGTASGNTIYF. CDR3 coding DNA: TGTGCCAGCAGTACTCACGGGACAGCATCTGGAAACACCATATATTTT.

The chain employs TRBV5-1 and TRBJ2-5; 7 positions agree with TRBD1. The V and J ends lost 4 bases and 5 bases, in that order; junction bases with no gene match: 5. CDR1 SGHRS and CDR2 YFSETQ come from the germline V gene. This CDR3 is 13 amino acids long. The chain's CDR3 is CASSPGQSETQYF. In nucleotides, the CDR3 is TGCGCCAGCAGCCCGGGACAGAGCGAGACCCAGTACTTC.

J is TRBJ1-6 and V is TRBV7-2; 8 nucleotides align to TRBD1. The germline V gene has CDR1 SGHTA and CDR2 FQGNSA. The CDR3 loop spans 15 amino acids. Unmatched junction bases numbered 4, after V lost 1 base and J lost 8 bases. The CDR3 spells CASSLDTGGYSPLHF. The DNA of the CDR3 is TGTGCCAGCAGCTTAGACACAGGGGGTTATTCACCCCTCCACTTT.

CDR3 sequence reads: CASNDPGQGHGYTF. The CDR3 bases are TGTGCCAGCAACGACCCGGGACAGGGGCATGGCTACACCTTC. The chain recombines TRBV9 with TRBJ1-2; 10 bases fit TRBD1. The CDR3 totals 14 residues. Germline V gene sequence: CDR1 SGDLS, CDR2 YYNGEE. The ends lost 6 bases at V and 6 bases at J; junction bases unmatched: 8.

The chain links TRBV4-1 to TRBJ1-5; perhaps TRBD1 as D (5 bases). Germline loops: CDR1 MGHRA, CDR2 YSYEKL. Trimming shortened V by 4 bases and J by 6 bases, and 10 bases separated the two germline ends. This CDR3 has 13 residues. The DNA of the CDR3 is TGCGCCAGCAGCCCGGACAATACTCAGCCCCAGCATTTT. Translating gives CASSPDNTQPQHF.

The chain combines TRBV5-4 with TRBJ1-6, with TRBD1 matching 9 bases. Germline V gene sequence: CDR1 SGHNT, CDR2 YYREEE (reference sequence). V was pared by 4 bases and J by 8 bases, with 10 bases of the junction left unmatched. The CDR3 is made up of 16 amino acids. CDR3 nucleotide sequence: TGTGCCAGCAGCGTGGACAGGGGAGGTTTCTATTCACCCCTCCACTTT. It is translated as CASSVDRGGFYSPLHF. The complete variable domain, with remaining parts taken from reference TRBV5-4 and TRBJ1-6, reads ETGVTQSPTHLIKTRGQQVTLRCSSQSGHNTVSWYQQALGQGPQFIFQYYREEENGRGNFPPRFSGLQFPNYSSELNVNALELDDSALYLCASSVDRGGFYSPLHFGNGTRLTVT.

The count of this clone is one. V is TRBV18 and J is TRBJ2-7; D remains ambiguous. V gave up 5 bases and J gave up 0 bases, with 8 bases separating them. The CDR3 sequence is 13 residues long. Per the germline V gene, CDR1 is KGHSH and CDR2 is LQKENI. The chain's CDR3 is CASSAASSYEQYF. As DNA, the CDR3 is TGTGCCAGCTCAGCGGCCAGCTCCTACGAGCAGTACTTC.

This clone has a single count. The rearrangement links TRBV18 to TRBJ2-6; D may be TRBD1 (6 bases). CDR1 is KGHSH and CDR2 is LQKENI in the germline V gene. The CDR3 has 17 residues. V was cut by 2 bases and J by 0 bases, with 11 bases left in between. CDR3 bases: TGTGCCAGCTCACCATGGGCAGGGGACTCTGGGGCCAACGTCCTGACTTTC. Its protein product is CASSPWAGDSGANVLTF.

The J gene is TRBJ1-1, the V gene TRBV2; a weak D match, TRBD1 (6 bases). Germline V gene lookup returns CDR1 SNHLY and CDR2 FYNNEI. The CDR3 length is 14 residues. The ends were cut back, 7 bases at V and 0 bases at J, with 12 bases in the middle. The CDR3 sequence: CASTPGQMNTEAFF. The DNA for the CDR3 is TGTGCCAGCACCCCGGGACAAATGAACACTGAAGCTTTCTTT. Drawing the rest from reference TRBV2 and TRBJ1-1, the complete variable domain is EPEVTQTPSHQVTQMGQEVILRCVPISNHLYFYWYRQILGQKVEFLVSFYNNEISEKSEIFDDQFSVERPDGSNFTLKIRSTKLEDSAMYFCASTPGQMNTEAFFGQGTRLTVV.

Comment on this clone: The same CDR3 can be traced to other DNA sequences in this sample. This chain links TRBV18 with TRBJ2-7, with D maybe TRBD2 (5 bases). V lost 6 bases and J lost 4, with 13 bases in between. Germline assignment: CDR1 KGHSH and CDR2 LQKENI. The CDR3 runs 13 residues. The CDR3 sequence is CASSPGTGYEQYF. The CDR3 region has the DNA TGTGCCAGCTCCCCCGGCACGGGGTACGAGCAGTACTTC.

This clone was seen only once. This chain links TRBV6-5 with TRBJ1-2, with 11 nucleotides matching TRBD1. The CDR3 has 16 residues. Germline assignment: CDR1 MNHEY and CDR2 SVGAGI. V lost 4 bases, J lost 6 bases, and 10 bases stayed unmatched. The CDR3: CASSSRTGGSGNGYTF. In DNA, the CDR3 is TGTGCCAGCAGTTCTCGGACAGGGGGCTCGGGGAATGGCTACACCTTC.

V gene TRBV19 combines with J gene TRBJ1-2; D not resolved. The CDR3 has 11 residues. V lost 3 bases and J lost 7, with 6 bases in between. CDR1 and CDR2 from the germline V gene are LNHDA and SQIVND (reference sequence). This chain's CDR3 is CASSIPGGYTF. CDR3 DNA: TGTGCCAGTAGTATCCCCGGTGGCTACACCTTC.

The gene calls are TRBV30 and TRBJ1-1, with D unclear. The germline gives CDR1 GTSNPN, CDR2 SVGIG (reference sequence). Trimming pared 4 bases from V and 3 bases from J, leaving 12 bases between. CDR3 length: 13 residues. CDR3 nucleotide sequence: TGTGCCTGGATAAAATATATTTACACTGAAGCTTTCTTT. Its protein is CAWIKYIYTEAFF. Full variable domain (rest looked up from reference TRBV30 and TRBJ1-1): SQTIHQWPATLVQPVGSPLSLECTVEGTSNPNLYWYRQAAGRGLQLLFYSVGIGQISSEVPQNLSASRPQDRQFILSSKKLLLSDSGFYLCAWIKYIYTEAFFGQGTRLTVV.